Reported below is one T cell receptor (beta chain). This sample was taken from a study of OX40 agonist ivuxolimab in advanced cancers. Whole-study context: Head and neck, renal cell, melanoma or hepatocellular carcinoma were the cancers that dose-escalation patients had. Partial responses were achieved by three patients: one hepatocellular carcinoma, two cutaneous melanoma.

Excluded were patients having autoimmune disease history or systemic immunosuppression. The CDR3 has 14 residues. Germline V gives CDR1 SGHRS, CDR2 YFSETQ. V lost 0 bases and J 6 bases, leaving 13 bases between the germline ends. This table comes from immunoSEQ multiplex PCR, and its TCRdb copy is limited to in-frame clones, with some not included. The sample shows about 80,000 clones, about 89% of them seen only once. The chain has TRBV5-1 and TRBJ2-7; D is uncertain. Sequences were derived from CD4+ or CD8+ T cells sorted from blood, sampled in a trial of the OX40 agonist ivuxolimab. This TCR was sampled from an adult with an advanced solid tumor such as melanoma, head and neck, liver or kidney cancer. CDR3 bases: TGCGCCAGCAGCTTGGATTATAGGGATCCCGAGCAGTACTTC. It translates to CASSLDYRDPEQYF.